This is a list of T cell receptor beta chains from one sample in a study of siplizumab effects on memory and regulatory T cells. The method was immunoSEQ multiplex PCR; TCRdb's version includes in-frame clones alone and lacks a portion of them. The sample lists roughly 100,000 clones, 90% to 95% seen once, with around 1.1% in the top ten. Sequencing used CD4+ T cells sorted from blood. Receptors were obtained from a human donor in good health. Each CDR3 is given with its conserved first and last residue.

V gene: TRBV30; J gene: TRBJ1-1; CDR3 protein: CAWSRGRITEAFF
V gene: TRBV28; J gene: TRBJ2-7; CDR3 protein: CASSRAGGNDEQYF
V gene: TRBV14; J gene: TRBJ2-1; CDR3 protein: CASSQAGWSYNEQFF
V gene: TRBV28; J gene: TRBJ1-3; CDR3 protein: CASTEYSGNTIYF
V gene: TRBV11-2; J gene: TRBJ2-2; CDR3 protein: CASSLVRTGTGELFF
V gene: TRBV7-6; J gene: TRBJ2-2; CDR3 protein: CASSLEGTRGGELFF
V gene: TRBV6-5; J gene: TRBJ2-5; CDR3 protein: CASSYSVGSGETQYF
V gene: TRBV4-2; J gene: TRBJ2-5; CDR3 protein: CASSPRTGVGETQYF
V gene: TRBV18; J gene: TRBJ1-2; CDR3 protein: CASSPRTTQLANYGYTF
V gene: TRBV7-2; J gene: TRBJ2-7; CDR3 protein: CASSALQGRQFYEQYF
V gene: TRBV6-1; J gene: TRBJ2-2; CDR3 protein: CASLRDRVATGELFF
V gene: TRBV11-2; J gene: TRBJ1-4; CDR3 protein: CASSLAAGSRKLFF
V gene: TRBV15; J gene: TRBJ2-5; CDR3 protein: CATSRGLAGGFFQETQYF
V gene: TRBV14; J gene: TRBJ2-1; CDR3 protein: CASSQSIGTSRYNEQFF
V gene: TRBV6-5; J gene: TRBJ2-3; CDR3 protein: CASRSGGRAEDTQYF
V gene: TRBV5-1; J gene: TRBJ2-7; CDR3 protein: CASSLELSGTSEQYF
V gene: TRBV19; J gene: TRBJ1-1; CDR3 protein: CASSPQGFQAFF
V gene: TRBV30; J gene: TRBJ1-1; CDR3 protein: CAWRRESNTEAFF
V gene: TRBV19; J gene: TRBJ2-6; CDR3 protein: CASSMKQGPPFSGANVLTF
V gene: TRBV28; J gene: TRBJ1-1; CDR3 protein: CASSPRSGGNTEAFF
V gene: TRBV6-6; J gene: TRBJ2-7; CDR3 protein: CASRAGPTYEQYF
V gene: TRBV7-6; J gene: TRBJ2-3; CDR3 protein: CASNAGRLEGTDTQYF
V gene: TRBV4-1; J gene: TRBJ2-7; CDR3 protein: CASSPQVHEQYF
V gene: TRBV7-2; J gene: TRBJ1-5; CDR3 protein: CASSLGQGNKPQHF
V gene: TRBV28; J gene: TRBJ2-7; CDR3 protein: CASSQVAGGLSYEQYF
V gene: TRBV7-8; J gene: TRBJ1-1; CDR3 protein: CASSSAPIMNTEAFF
V gene: TRBV19; J gene: TRBJ2-4; CDR3 protein: CASSISTSKNIQYF
V gene: TRBV18; J gene: TRBJ1-1; CDR3 protein: CASSLHGQGRAEAFF
V gene: TRBV28; J gene: TRBJ2-2; CDR3 protein: CASKVFTAIGELFF
V gene: TRBV5-1; J gene: TRBJ2-7; CDR3 protein: CASSSRISYEQYF
V gene: TRBV5-4; J gene: TRBJ2-1; CDR3 protein: CASSLGQLYNEQFF
V gene: TRBV14; J gene: TRBJ2-7; CDR3 protein: CASRSGGGSYEQYF
V gene: TRBV10-1; J gene: TRBJ2-5; CDR3 protein: CASSPGQGAREQYF
V gene: TRBV4-1; J gene: TRBJ1-4; CDR3 protein: CASSQATNEKLFF
V gene: TRBV19; J gene: TRBJ1-1; CDR3 protein: CASSSLAGTEAFF
V gene: TRBV7-9; J gene: TRBJ2-5; CDR3 protein: CASSSKTSGSETQYF
V gene: TRBV5-6; J gene: TRBJ1-3; CDR3 protein: CASSFGGPSGNTIYF
V gene: TRBV20-1; J gene: TRBJ1-5; CDR3 protein: CSARVNQPQHF
V gene: TRBV27; J gene: TRBJ2-2; CDR3 protein: CASSPDDFLPGPNTGELFF